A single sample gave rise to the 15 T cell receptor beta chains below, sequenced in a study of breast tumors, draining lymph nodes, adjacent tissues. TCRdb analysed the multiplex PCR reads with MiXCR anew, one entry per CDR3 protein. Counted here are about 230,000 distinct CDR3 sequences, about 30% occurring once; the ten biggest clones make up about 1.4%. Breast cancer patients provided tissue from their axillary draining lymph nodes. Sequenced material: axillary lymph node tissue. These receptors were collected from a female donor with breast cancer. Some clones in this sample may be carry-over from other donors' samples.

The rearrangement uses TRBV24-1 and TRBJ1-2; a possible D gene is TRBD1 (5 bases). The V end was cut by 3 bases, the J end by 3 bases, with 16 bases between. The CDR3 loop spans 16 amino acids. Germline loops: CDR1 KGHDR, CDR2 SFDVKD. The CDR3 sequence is CATSDPSWQGYYGYTF. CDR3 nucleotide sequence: TGTGCCACCAGTGATCCATCGTGGCAGGGCTACTATGGCTACACCTTC.

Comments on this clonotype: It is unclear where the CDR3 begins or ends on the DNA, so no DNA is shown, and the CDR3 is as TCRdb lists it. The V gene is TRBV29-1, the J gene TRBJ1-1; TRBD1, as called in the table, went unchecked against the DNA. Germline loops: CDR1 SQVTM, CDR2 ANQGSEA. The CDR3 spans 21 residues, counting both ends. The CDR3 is CSASPGGYEQYFGTANTEAFF.

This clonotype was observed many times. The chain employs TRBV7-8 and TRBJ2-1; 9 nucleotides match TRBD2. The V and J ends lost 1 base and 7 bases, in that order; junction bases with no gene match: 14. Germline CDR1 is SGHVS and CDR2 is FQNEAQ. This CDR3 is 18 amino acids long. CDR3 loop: CASSLDAGGPRGDNEQFF. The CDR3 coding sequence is TGTGCCAGCAGCTTAGATGCGGGAGGGCCTCGGGGGGATAATGAGCAGTTCTTC. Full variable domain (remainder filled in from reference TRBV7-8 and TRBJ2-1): GAGVSQSPRYKVAKRGQDVALRCDPISGHVSLFWYQQALGQGPEFLTYFQNEAQLDKSGLPSDRFFAERPEGSVSTLKIQRTQQEDSAVYLCASSLDAGGPRGDNEQFFGPGTRLTVL.

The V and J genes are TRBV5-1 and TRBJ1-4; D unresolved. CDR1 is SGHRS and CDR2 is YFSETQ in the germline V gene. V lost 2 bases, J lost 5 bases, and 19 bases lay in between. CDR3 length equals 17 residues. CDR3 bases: TGCGCCAGCAGCTTAACTAGCGGGAGAGGCTACAATGAAAAACTGTTTTTT. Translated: CASSLTSGRGYNEKLFF.

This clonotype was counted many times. The CDR3 DNA reads as TGTGCCAGCAGTAAACAGGGGGTAGGTGGCTACACCTTC. Its protein is CASSKQGVGGYTF. This chain links TRBV2 with TRBJ1-2; 8 nucleotides agree with TRBD1. The CDR3 is 13 amino acids. Germline V gene data show CDR1 as SNHLY and CDR2 as FYNNEI. Trimming removed 5 bases from V and 7 bases from J; junction bases left unmatched: 6.

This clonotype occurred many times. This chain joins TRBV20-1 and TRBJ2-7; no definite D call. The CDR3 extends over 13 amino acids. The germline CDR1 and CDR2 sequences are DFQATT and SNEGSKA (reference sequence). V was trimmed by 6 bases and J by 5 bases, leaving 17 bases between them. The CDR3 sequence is CSALLNFINEQYF. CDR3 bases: TGCAGTGCCCTATTAAATTTTATAAACGAGCAGTACTTC.

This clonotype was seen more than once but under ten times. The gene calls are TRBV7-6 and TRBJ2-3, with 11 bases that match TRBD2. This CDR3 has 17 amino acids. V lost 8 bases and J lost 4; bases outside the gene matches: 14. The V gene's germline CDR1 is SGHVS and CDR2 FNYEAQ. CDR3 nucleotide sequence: TGTGCCAGCTCAGACCAACTAGCGGGAGTTTCGGCAGATACGCAGTATTTT. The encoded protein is CASSDQLAGVSADTQYF.

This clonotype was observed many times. CDR3 DNA: TGTGCCAGCAGAACCACAGGGCCCTGGGGCTACACCTTC. This codes for CASRTTGPWGYTF. The genes are TRBV6-5 and TRBJ1-2; D is possibly TRBD1 (6 bases). The CDR3 length is 13 residues. The germline gives CDR1 MNHEY, CDR2 SVGAGI. Trimming took off 6 bases at V and 8 bases at J, with 16 bases between the two ends.

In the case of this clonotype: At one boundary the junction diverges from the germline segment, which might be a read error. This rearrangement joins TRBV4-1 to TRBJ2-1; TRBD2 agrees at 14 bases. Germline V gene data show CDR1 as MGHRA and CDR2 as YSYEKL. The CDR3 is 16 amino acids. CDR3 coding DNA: TGCGCCAGCAGCCGAGGTGGACTAGCGGGAGGCAATGGGCAGTTCTTC. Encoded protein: CASSRGGLAGGNGQFF.

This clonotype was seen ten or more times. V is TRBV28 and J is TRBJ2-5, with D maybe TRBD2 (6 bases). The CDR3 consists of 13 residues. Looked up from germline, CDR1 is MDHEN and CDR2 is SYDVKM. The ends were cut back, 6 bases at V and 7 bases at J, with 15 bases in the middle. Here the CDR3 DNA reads TGTGCCAGCAGGCCTGGGGGGTTGGGGACCCAGTACTTC. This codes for CASRPGGLGTQYF. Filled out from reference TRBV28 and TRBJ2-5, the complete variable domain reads DVKVTQSSRYLVKRTGEKVFLECVQDMDHENMFWYRQDPGLGLRLIYFSYDVKMKEKGDIPEGYSVSREKKERFSLILESASTNQTSMYLCASRPGGLGTQYFGPGTRLLVL.

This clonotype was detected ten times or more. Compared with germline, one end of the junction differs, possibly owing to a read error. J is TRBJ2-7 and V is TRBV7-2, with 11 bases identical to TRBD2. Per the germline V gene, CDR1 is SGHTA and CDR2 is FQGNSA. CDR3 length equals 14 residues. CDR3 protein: CASRLAGGAGEQYF. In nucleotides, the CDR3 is TGTGCCAGCAGGTTAGCGGGAGGGGCGGGCGAGCAGTACTTC.

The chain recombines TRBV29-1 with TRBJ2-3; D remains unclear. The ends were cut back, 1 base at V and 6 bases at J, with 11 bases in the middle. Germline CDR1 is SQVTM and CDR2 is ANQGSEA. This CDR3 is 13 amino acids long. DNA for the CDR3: TGCAGCGTTGAAGTCCAAGAATGGGATACGCAGTATTTT. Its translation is CSVEVQEWDTQYF.

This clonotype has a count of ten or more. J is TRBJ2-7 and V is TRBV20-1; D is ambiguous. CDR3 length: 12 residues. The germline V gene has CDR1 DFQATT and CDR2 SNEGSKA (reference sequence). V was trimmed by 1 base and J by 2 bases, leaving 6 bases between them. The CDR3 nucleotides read TGCAGTGCTAGAGGGACCACCTACGAGCAGTACTTC. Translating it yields CSARGTTYEQYF.

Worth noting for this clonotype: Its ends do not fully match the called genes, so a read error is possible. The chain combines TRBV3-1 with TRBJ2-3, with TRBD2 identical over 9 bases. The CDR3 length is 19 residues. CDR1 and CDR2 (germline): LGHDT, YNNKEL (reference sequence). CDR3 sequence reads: CASSRILAGRPTSTDAQYF. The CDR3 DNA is TGTGCCAGCAGTCGGATCCTAGCGGGACGACCAACTAGCACAGATGCGCAGTATTTT.

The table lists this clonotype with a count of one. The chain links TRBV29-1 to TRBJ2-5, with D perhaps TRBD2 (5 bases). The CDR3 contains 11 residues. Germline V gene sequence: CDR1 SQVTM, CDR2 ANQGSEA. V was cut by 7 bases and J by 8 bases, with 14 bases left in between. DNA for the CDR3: TGCAGCGGCGGCGGGTCCCGAACCCAGTACTTC. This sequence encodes CSGGGSRTQYF.